Listed below are T cell receptor beta chains from one sample, sequenced in a study of T cell changes during pregnancy in multiple sclerosis. Clones were read by immunoSEQ multiplex PCR, and TCRdb kept only the in-frame ones, dropping some. Of around 100,000 clones listed, approximately 90% are singletons. The input for sequencing was peripheral blood, taken in the third trimester of pregnancy. All receptors derive from a female donor with multiple sclerosis, enrolled in a pregnancy study. The CDR3 runs from the conserved cysteine through the conserved F or W. A D gene is named only where the DNA matches it firmly. Clone size appears in some rows only: once, few, many, or a class for an expanded clone.

v_call	cdr3_length	clone_size	d_call	j_call	cdr3_nt	cdr3_aa
TRBV2	11	once	.	TRBJ2-1	TGTGCCAGCACCCCGGGGTCCGAGCAGTTCTTC	CASTPGSEQFF
TRBV7-3	16	.	.	TRBJ2-2	TGTGCCAGCAGCTTAACACGCCGGGGGAAGGCCGGGGAGCTGTTTTTT	CASSLTRRGKAGELFF
TRBV6-5	15	.	TRBD1	TRBJ2-3	TGTGCCAGCAGTGTTATAAGGACAGGGCCAGATACGCAGTATTTT	CASSVIRTGPDTQYF
TRBV27	15	.	TRBD2	TRBJ2-1	TGTGCCAGCAGTTTATTCGGGAGGGAAACTAATGAGCAGTTCTTC	CASSLFGRETNEQFF
TRBV9	17	.	TRBD1	TRBJ1-1	TGTGCCAGCAGCGTAGATCCCGAAGGGGGCTTAAAGACTGAAGCTTTCTTT	CASSVDPEGGLKTEAFF
TRBV4-1	17	.	TRBD2	TRBJ2-2	TGCGCCAGCAGGGTGATAGCGGGGGGCCCGAACACCGGGGAGCTGTTTTTT	CASRVIAGGPNTGELFF
TRBV5-8	12	.	.	TRBJ1-5	TGTGCCAGCAGCTTAAACTATCAGCCCCAGCATTTT	CASSLNYQPQHF
TRBV5-1	16	.	TRBD1	TRBJ1-1	TGCGCCAGCGGGCCGGGACAGGGGTTCTCGAACACTGAAGCTTTCTTT	CASGPGQGFSNTEAFF
TRBV9	16	.	TRBD1	TRBJ1-3	TGTGCCAGCAGCGTAACACAGGGGGTCTCTGGAAACACCATATATTTT	CASSVTQGVSGNTIYF
TRBV18	15	.	.	TRBJ1-1	TGTGCCAGCTCACTTAAGGGGACTACGAACACTGAAGCTTTCTTT	CASSLKGTTNTEAFF